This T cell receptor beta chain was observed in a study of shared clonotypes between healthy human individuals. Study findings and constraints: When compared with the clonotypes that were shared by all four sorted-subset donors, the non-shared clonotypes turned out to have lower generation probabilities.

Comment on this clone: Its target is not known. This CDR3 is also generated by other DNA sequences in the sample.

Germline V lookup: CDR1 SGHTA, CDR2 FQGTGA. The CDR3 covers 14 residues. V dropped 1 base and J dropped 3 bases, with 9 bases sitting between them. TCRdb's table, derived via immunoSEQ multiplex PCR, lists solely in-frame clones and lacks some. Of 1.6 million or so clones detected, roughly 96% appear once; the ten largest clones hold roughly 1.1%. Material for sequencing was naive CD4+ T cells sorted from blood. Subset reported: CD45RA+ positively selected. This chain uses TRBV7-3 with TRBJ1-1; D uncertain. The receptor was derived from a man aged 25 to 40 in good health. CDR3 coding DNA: TGTGCCAGCAGCTTAAGTCCCGGGGACACTGAAGCTTTCTTT. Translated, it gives CASSLSPGDTEAFF.